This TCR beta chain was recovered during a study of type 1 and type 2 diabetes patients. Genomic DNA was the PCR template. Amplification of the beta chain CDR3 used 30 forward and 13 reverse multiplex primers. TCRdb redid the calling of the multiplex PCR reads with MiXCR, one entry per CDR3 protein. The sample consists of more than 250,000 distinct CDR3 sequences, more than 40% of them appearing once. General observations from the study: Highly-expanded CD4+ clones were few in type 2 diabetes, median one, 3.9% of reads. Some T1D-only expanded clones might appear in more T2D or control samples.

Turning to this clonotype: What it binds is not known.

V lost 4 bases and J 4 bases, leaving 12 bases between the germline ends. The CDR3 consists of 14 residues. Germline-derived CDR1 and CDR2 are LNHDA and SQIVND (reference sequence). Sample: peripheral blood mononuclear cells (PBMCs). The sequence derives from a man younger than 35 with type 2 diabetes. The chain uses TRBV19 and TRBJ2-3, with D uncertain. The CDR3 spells CASSTTISSDTQYF. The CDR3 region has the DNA TGTGCCAGTAGTACCACTATCAGTTCAGATACGCAGTATTTT.